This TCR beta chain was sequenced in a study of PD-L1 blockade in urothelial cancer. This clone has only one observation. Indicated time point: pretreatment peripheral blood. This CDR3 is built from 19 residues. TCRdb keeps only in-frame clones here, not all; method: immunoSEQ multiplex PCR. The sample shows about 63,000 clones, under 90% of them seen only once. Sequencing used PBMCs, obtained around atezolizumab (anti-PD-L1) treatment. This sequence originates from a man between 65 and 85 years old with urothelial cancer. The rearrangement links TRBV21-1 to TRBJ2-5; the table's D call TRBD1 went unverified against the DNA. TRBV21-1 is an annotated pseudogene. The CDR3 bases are TGTGCCAGCAGCAAATTCATAGAGGGTGGACAGGGCCGGGGGGAGACCCAGTACTTC. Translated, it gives CASSKFIEGGQGRGETQYF.